Given below is one TCR beta chain in context. Its antigen is not known. This entry is derived from a study of T-cell reconstitution after alpha-beta-depleted transplantation in children. Germline lookup yields CDR1 SGDLS and CDR2 YYNGEE. J gave up 1 base and V 4 bases, and 5 bases lay outside the gene matches. The length of the CDR3 is 16 residues. Findings of the study overall: TCRbeta diversity was high at day 60 in some patients (a result of surviving recipient T cells and thymic progenitors). At around two months after transplant, the alpha-beta T cells were reportedly derived from several hundred expanded clones that came from non-depleted graft cells. T cells produced anew were the main source of T-cell counts and diversity one year after transplant.

Molecular barcoding with unique molecular identifiers was used for the TCRbeta library. TCRdb analysed the PCR reads with MiXCR anew, one entry per CDR3 protein. The sample carries a few hundred thousand distinct CDR3 sequences, 20% to 30% recorded once. The specimen was PBMCs, collected before TCRalphabeta/CD19-depleted stem cell transplant. This TCR derives from a boy under two years old with Wiskott-Aldrich syndrome, due to receive a stem cell transplant. This chain uses TRBV9 with TRBJ2-2; 9 positions match TRBD2. The CDR3 sequence is CASSPLTSGNTGELFF. CDR3 in DNA: TGTGCCAGCAGCCCACTGACTAGCGGGAACACCGGGGAGCTGTTTTTT.